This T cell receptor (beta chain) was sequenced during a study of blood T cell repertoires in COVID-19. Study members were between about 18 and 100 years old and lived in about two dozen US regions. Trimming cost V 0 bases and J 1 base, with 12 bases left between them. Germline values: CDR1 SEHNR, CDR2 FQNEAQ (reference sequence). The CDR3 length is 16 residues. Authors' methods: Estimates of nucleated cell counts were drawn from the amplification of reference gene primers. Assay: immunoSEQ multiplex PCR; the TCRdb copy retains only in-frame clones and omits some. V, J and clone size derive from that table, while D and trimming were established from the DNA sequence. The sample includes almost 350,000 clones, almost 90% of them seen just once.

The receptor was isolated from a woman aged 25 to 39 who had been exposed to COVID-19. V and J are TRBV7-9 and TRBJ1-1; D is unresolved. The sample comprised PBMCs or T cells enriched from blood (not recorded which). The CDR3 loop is CASSLARDKQNTEAFF. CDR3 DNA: TGTGCCAGCAGCTTAGCGCGAGACAAACAGAACACTGAAGCTTTCTTT.